This T cell receptor (beta chain) was profiled in a study of control samples from healthy donors and cancer patients. Only in-frame clones appear in the TCRdb table, and some are missing; sequencing was by immunoSEQ multiplex PCR. The data contain more than 25,000 clones, 70% to 90% of them seen just once; the ten biggest clones take up around 7.1%. What was sequenced was PBMCs. This TCR came from a woman aged 55-70 years with head and neck cancer.

CDR3 in amino acids: CASSLTYESDGGSYNEQFF. In DNA, the CDR3 is TGTGCCAGCAGCCTAACGTATGAGTCGGACGGGGGCTCCTACAATGAGCAGTTCTTC. This rearrangement joins TRBV14 to TRBJ2-1, with a tentative D call TRBD2 (6 bases). The length of the CDR3 is 19 residues. The V and J ends lost 4 bases and 0 bases respectively, with 22 bases between them. CDR1 and CDR2 from the germline V gene are SGHDN and FVKESK.